A single sample is the source of the 30 T cell receptor beta chains below, sequenced in a study of Ad26.COV2.S vaccination and SARS-CoV-2 variants. This sample's treatment: roughly 20 received Ad26.COV2.S at low or high dose, single or two shots; several received placebo; per-sample allocation not given. Samples analyzed were those drawn on day 63 after the first vaccine or placebo injection. Sequencing used immunoSEQ multiplex PCR; TCRdb keeps in-frame clones, though not all of them. The data show hundreds of thousands of clones, with over 75% seen just once and 9% to 15% held by the top ten. Specimen: peripheral blood, collected in a trial of Ad26.COV2.S vaccine versus placebo. These receptor sequences come from a person between 18 and 60 years old who received the Ad26.COV2.S COVID-19 vaccine or a placebo.

The chain joins TRBV7-5 to TRBJ2-1. TRBV7-5 is a pseudogene. The CDR3 covers 12 residues. CDR3 coding DNA: TGTGCCAGAAGCTTAGGGGTTACTGAGCAGTTCTTC. Translation: CARSLGVTEQFF.

This clone was detected a few times. The chain links TRBV2 to TRBJ1-2; D not certain. This CDR3 contains 15 residues. Trimming took off 7 bases at V and 4 bases at J, with 19 bases between the two ends. Looked up from germline, CDR1 is SNHLY and CDR2 is FYNNEI. The CDR3 region is CASTRPPRALYGYTF. The CDR3 coding sequence is TGTGCCAGCACTCGCCCCCCCCGGGCGCTCTATGGCTACACCTTC.

The rearrangement joins TRBV7-8 to TRBJ2-2, with 8 bases matching TRBD1. The V and J ends lost 4 bases and 0 bases, in that order; junction bases with no gene match: 10. Per germline, CDR1 SGHVS and CDR2 FQNEAQ. The CDR3 sequence is 18 residues long. The DNA of the CDR3 is TGTGCCAGCAGCTGGGACAGGCCTGGAGGAACGAACACCGGGGAGCTGTTTTTT. Its translation: CASSWDRPGGTNTGELFF.

CDR3 nucleotides: TGTGCCAGCAGCGACTTTGGGGGAGCTAACTATGGCTACACCTTC. Protein sequence: CASSDFGGANYGYTF. This chain uses TRBV3-1 (or the pseudogene TRBV3-2) with TRBJ1-2; tentative D call: TRBD1 (5 bases). The germline CDR1 and CDR2 sequences are LGHDT and YNNKEL (reference sequence). The CDR3 is 15 residues long. Between the trimmed V and J ends, which lost 5 bases and 0 bases, there was a span of 13 bases.

This clone has more than one count but fewer than ten. The chain links TRBV7-8 to TRBJ2-7; D might be TRBD1 (6 bases). The CDR3 loop spans 14 amino acids. The ends were cut back, 3 bases at V and 3 bases at J, with 12 bases in the middle. CDR1 SGHVS and CDR2 FQNEAQ come from the germline V gene. CDR3 amino acids: CASSFSRGGYEQYF. DNA for the CDR3: TGTGCCAGCAGCTTCTCAAGAGGGGGCTACGAGCAGTACTTC.

J is TRBJ2-2 and V is TRBV29-1, with 8 positions matching TRBD1. The CDR3 has 15 amino acids. After removal of 5 bases from V and 1 base from J, the junction contained 6 bases not matched to a gene. CDR1 and CDR2 (germline): SQVTM, ANQGSEA. The chain's CDR3 is CSVPTQGGNTGELFF. CDR3 bases: TGCAGCGTTCCTACACAGGGGGGGAACACCGGGGAGCTGTTTTTT.

The chain couples TRBV7-9 to TRBJ2-3, with 7 bases lining up with TRBD1. V shed 1 base and J 1 base; nucleotides not matched to a gene: 11. This CDR3 spans 18 amino acids. Germline V lookup: CDR1 SEHNR, CDR2 FQNEAQ (reference sequence). The chain's CDR3 is CASSLGGGVLAGTDTQYF. The CDR3 DNA follows: TGTGCCAGCAGCTTAGGAGGGGGCGTTTTAGCCGGCACAGATACGCAGTATTTT.

The J gene is TRBJ2-7, the V gene TRBV30, with D uncertain. This CDR3 is 12 amino acids long. Trimming removed 0 bases at V and 1 base at J, with 4 bases between. Germline CDR1 and CDR2: GTSNPN and SVGIG (reference sequence). The CDR3 is CAWSVASYEQYF. The DNA of the CDR3 is TGTGCCTGGAGTGTGGCATCCTACGAGCAGTACTTC. Variable domain in full (rest from reference TRBV30 and TRBJ2-7): SQTIHQWPATLVQPVGSPLSLECTVEGTSNPNLYWYRQAAGRGLQLLFYSVGIGQISSEVPQNLSASRPQDRQFILSSKKLLLSDSGFYLCAWSVASYEQYFGPGTRLTVT.

This rearrangement joins TRBV19 to TRBJ2-5, with D maybe TRBD2 (7 bases). Between the trimmed V and J ends, which lost 3 bases and 3 bases, there was a span of 29 bases. CDR3 length: 20 amino acids. Germline lookup yields CDR1 LNHDA and CDR2 SQIVND (reference sequence). This CDR3 is CASSISGTKVLAGREETQYF. Here the CDR3 DNA reads TGTGCCAGTAGTATTTCCGGGACAAAGGTTTTAGCGGGCCGGGAAGAGACCCAGTACTTC.

V gene TRBV19 combines with J gene TRBJ1-1; 8 nucleotides line up with TRBD1. Looked up from germline, CDR1 is LNHDA and CDR2 is SQIVND (reference sequence). With 5 bases clipped from V and 8 bases from J, the junction kept 16 bases outside the gene matches. The CDR3 has 16 residues. Here the CDR3 reads CASSPGTGLGTTEAFF. The CDR3 region has the DNA TGTGCCAGTAGTCCTGGGACAGGATTGGGCACAACAGAAGCTTTCTTT.

This chain joins TRBV7-3 and TRBJ2-3, with no clear D. The CDR3 has 13 residues. Germline V gene data show CDR1 as SGHTA and CDR2 as FQGTGA. Trimming stripped 5 bases from V and 0 bases from J, with 6 bases between. The CDR3 DNA reads as TGTGCCAGCAGCATCTTAAGCACAGATACGCAGTATTTT. It is translated as CASSILSTDTQYF.

CDR3 sequence (DNA): TGTGCCACCAGCAGAGGGACAGCGAGCAATCAGCCCCAGCATTTT. This sequence encodes CATSRGTASNQPQHF. The V call is TRBV15, the J call TRBJ1-5; D possibly corresponds to TRBD1 (6 bases). There are 15 residues in the CDR3. The ends were cut back, 1 base at V and 1 base at J, with 8 bases in the middle. The germline CDR1 and CDR2 sequences are LNHNV and YYDKDF (reference sequence). The full variable domain, rest sourced from reference TRBV15 and TRBJ1-5, is DAMVIQNPRYQVTQFGKPVTLSCSQTLNHNVMYWYQQKSSQAPKLLFHYYDKDFNNEADTPDNFQSRRPNTSFCFLDIRSPGLGDTAMYLCATSRGTASNQPQHFGDGTRLSIL.

This clone showed up just once. J is TRBJ2-1 and V is TRBV4-2; possible D gene TRBD2, 6 bases. V lost 4 bases, J lost 2 bases, and 15 bases lay in between. CDR1 is LGHNA and CDR2 is YNFKEQ in the germline V gene. CDR3 length: 16 residues. CDR3 sequence: CASSPTRSGAYNEQFF. In DNA, the CDR3 is TGTGCCAGCAGCCCCACCCGTAGCGGAGCCTACAATGAGCAGTTCTTC.

J is TRBJ2-2 and V is TRBV19; 8 nucleotides agree with TRBD2. Germline assignment: CDR1 LNHDA and CDR2 SQIVND (reference sequence). V dropped 6 bases and J dropped 5; count of bases not matched to a gene: 5. This CDR3 has 14 residues. The DNA of the CDR3 is TGTGCCAGTAGCAGCGGGAGTCGTACCGGGGAGCTGTTTTTT. Translating gives CASSSGSRTGELFF.

The genes are TRBV21-1 and TRBJ1-4. TRBV21-1 is flagged as a pseudogene. This CDR3 comprises 19 residues. Here the CDR3 reads CASSKKLATRGSTNEKLFF. DNA for the CDR3: TGTGCCAGCAGCAAAAAATTGGCCACCCGGGGTTCAACTAATGAAAAACTGTTTTTT.

This chain connects TRBV3-1 (or the pseudogene TRBV3-2) to TRBJ2-3; possibly TRBD1 or TRBD2 for D (5 bases each). The CDR3 is made up of 15 amino acids. Trimming stripped 4 bases from V and 5 bases from J, with 16 bases between. Germline V gene data show CDR1 as LGHDT and CDR2 as YNNKEL (reference sequence). CDR3 nucleotide sequence: TGTGCCAGCAGCCCCAGCTCCGGGGCTGGAGATACGCAGTATTTT. Its protein is CASSPSSGAGDTQYF.

This chain uses TRBV5-1 with TRBJ2-5; tentatively, D is TRBD1 or TRBD2 (5 bases each). CDR3 length equals 15 residues. Germline V gene data show CDR1 as SGHRS and CDR2 as YFSETQ. V was shortened by 4 bases and J by 1 base, with 14 bases between the two germline ends. The DNA for the CDR3 is TGCGCCAGCAGCCCCATAATTGGGGGCCAAGAGACCCAGTACTTC. This translates into CASSPIIGGQETQYF.

The chain joins TRBV7-7 to TRBJ2-7; 7 nucleotides agree with TRBD1. V lost 5 bases, J lost 3 bases, and 10 bases stayed unmatched. The CDR3 spans 15 residues. Germline CDR1 and CDR2: SSHAT and FNYEAQ (reference sequence). This CDR3 reads CASSQGPGQNYEQYF. The CDR3 nucleotides read TGTGCCAGCAGCCAGGGCCCGGGACAGAACTACGAGCAGTACTTC.

V and J are TRBV7-9 and TRBJ1-2, with no clear D. Germline-derived CDR1 and CDR2 are SEHNR and FQNEAQ (reference sequence). V shed 1 base and J shed 2 bases, with 8 bases lying between them. The CDR3 loop spans 14 amino acids. For the CDR3, the DNA is TGTGCCAGCAGCTTAGGAGAAGGCAACTATGGCTACACCTTC. It codes for CASSLGEGNYGYTF.

The chain carries TRBV5-6 and TRBJ2-2; no reliable D call. Germline V gene lookup returns CDR1 SGHDT and CDR2 YYEEEE. V was pared by 0 bases and J by 3 bases, with 12 bases between. CDR3 length: 16 residues. For the CDR3, the DNA is TGTGCCAGCAGCTTGGTTACGGCAGGTTACACCGGGGAGCTGTTTTTT. This gives the protein CASSLVTAGYTGELFF.

This sequence joins TRBV7-8 and TRBJ1-1; TRBD1 might be the D (5 bases). The CDR3 runs 15 residues. V lost 0 bases to trimming and J lost 0 bases, with 8 bases between them. CDR1 and CDR2 (germline): SGHVS, FQNEAQ. This CDR3 reads CASSLAVDMNTEAFF. The CDR3 DNA sequence: TGTGCCAGCAGCTTAGCGGTGGACATGAACACTGAAGCTTTCTTT. Filled out from reference TRBV7-8 and TRBJ1-1, the complete variable domain reads GAGVSQSPRYKVAKRGQDVALRCDPISGHVSLFWYQQALGQGPEFLTYFQNEAQLDKSGLPSDRFFAERPEGSVSTLKIQRTQQEDSAVYLCASSLAVDMNTEAFFGQGTRLTVV.

The V and J genes are TRBV11-2 and TRBJ2-5; D tentatively reads TRBD1 or TRBD2 (5 bases each). The V end was cut by 7 bases, the J end by 5 bases, with 23 bases between. Germline V gene lookup returns CDR1 SGHAT and CDR2 FQNNGV. There are 16 residues in the CDR3. DNA of the CDR3: TGTGCCAGCACCTCGAGAGGGGCCACAGCGCGGGAGACCCAGTACTTC. Translated: CASTSRGATARETQYF.

The chain combines TRBV10-2 with TRBJ2-1; 9 bases fit TRBD1. Germline V gene sequence: CDR1 WSHSY, CDR2 SAAADI. The CDR3 is 14 residues long. The trim removed 6 bases at V and 2 bases at J, leaving 2 bases unmatched. The CDR3 DNA follows: TGCGCCAGCAGCCGGGACAGGGCCTACAATGAGCAGTTCTTC. Its protein is CASSRDRAYNEQFF.

V usage is TRBV10-2 and J usage is TRBJ2-7, with 7 bases fitting TRBD1. V was pared by 8 bases and J by 2 bases, with 6 bases of the junction left unmatched. The germline CDR1 and CDR2 sequences are WSHSY and SAAADI. This CDR3 region has 13 residues. The CDR3 nucleotides read TGCGCCAGCGGATGGGACAGTGCCTACGAGCAGTACTTC. Translating gives CASGWDSAYEQYF.

The chain links TRBV5-1 to TRBJ2-2, with a tentative D call TRBD1 (6 bases). V lost 1 base, J lost 4 bases, and 11 bases lay in between. CDR3 size: 15 residues. From germline, CDR1 is SGHRS and CDR2 YFSETQ. CDR3 in amino acids: CASSLQQGTTGELFF. The DNA for the CDR3 is TGCGCCAGCAGCTTGCAACAGGGCACCACCGGGGAGCTGTTTTTT. Supplemented by reference TRBV5-1 and TRBJ2-2, the full variable domain reads KAGVTQTPRYLIKTRGQQVTLSCSPISGHRSVSWYQQTPGQGLQFLFEYFSETQRNKGNFPGRFSGRQFSNSRSEMNVSTLELGDSALYLCASSLQQGTTGELFFGEGSRLTVL.

This clone has more than one count but fewer than ten. The V gene is TRBV30, the J gene TRBJ2-7; no clear D gene. The germline gives CDR1 GTSNPN, CDR2 SVGIG (reference sequence). The CDR3 length is 11 residues. The ends were cut back, 5 bases at V and 3 bases at J, with 8 bases in the middle. DNA for the CDR3: TGTGCCTGGGGCCAGTTCTACGAGCAGTACTTC. Translation: CAWGQFYEQYF.

The sample holds one count of this clone. The chain links TRBV7-2 to TRBJ2-1; D possibly corresponds to TRBD1 (5 bases). This CDR3 is 14 amino acids long. Trimming cost V 5 bases and J 9 bases, with 17 bases left between them. The germline V gene encodes CDR1 SGHTA and CDR2 FQGNSA. The CDR3 is CASSVSLVTGEQFF. The CDR3 coding sequence is TGTGCCAGCAGCGTCTCGTTGGTAACAGGTGAGCAGTTCTTC.

CDR3 coding DNA: TGCGCCAGCAGTCCTAGCGGGAGCGGGACAGATACGCAGTATTTT. The encoded protein is CASSPSGSGTDTQYF. The chain links TRBV10-2 to TRBJ2-3, with 10 bases aligning to TRBD2. This CDR3 comprises 15 residues. Looked up from germline, CDR1 is WSHSY and CDR2 is SAAADI. J was trimmed by 3 bases and V by 5 bases; bases with no gene match: 5.

The chain links TRBV6-6 to TRBJ2-3, with D hard to call. V was trimmed by 5 bases and J by 5 bases, leaving 14 bases between them. This CDR3 has 14 amino acids. CDR1 is MNHNY, CDR2 SVGAGI, per germline (reference sequence). CDR3 protein: CASSGQTGLDTQYF. Written as DNA, the CDR3 is TGTGCCAGCAGTGGTCAGACTGGTTTAGATACGCAGTATTTT.

This sequence joins TRBV2 and TRBJ1-2, with a tentative D call TRBD1 (6 bases). The CDR3 is 13 amino acids. Trimming removed 2 bases at V and 7 bases at J, with 11 bases between. The germline V gene has CDR1 SNHLY and CDR2 FYNNEI. The CDR3 region is CASSEWGAGGYTF. The CDR3, as DNA: TGTGCCAGCAGTGAATGGGGGGCCGGTGGCTACACCTTC.